The rows below give T cell receptor beta chains drawn from one sample of a study of T cells in tumors after PD-1 blockade. Assay used: immunoSEQ multiplex PCR; TCRdb lists only in-frame clones, some missing. The sample carries under 75,000 clones, under 80% recorded once. Source: PBMCs, taken after anti-PD-1 treatment. The source of these receptors is a human donor with basal cell carcinoma. Both conserved end residues are part of each CDR3. The order of the fields is D gene, V gene, CDR3 length, clone size, J gene, CDR3 protein, CDR3 DNA. A D gene is named only where the DNA matches it firmly. Size is omitted from some rows. Given values are once, few, many or a class for expanded clones.

-,TRBV28,16,-,TRBJ2-1,CASSFYPSGGRNEQFF,TGTGCCAGCAGTTTTTATCCCTCGGGGGGCCGGAATGAGCAGTTCTTC
TRBD1,TRBV24-1,17,-,TRBJ2-2,CATSDLGDRGRSGELFF,TGTGCCACCAGTGATTTAGGCGACAGGGGGCGTTCCGGGGAGCTGTTTTTT
TRBD1,TRBV4-1,14,-,TRBJ2-7,CASSQVGTGDEQYF,TGCGCCAGCAGCCAAGTGGGGACAGGGGACGAGCAGTACTTC
-,TRBV5-5,15,-,TRBJ1-4,CASSFLGAWGEKLFF,TGTGCCAGCAGCTTTTTGGGGGCATGGGGTGAAAAACTGTTTTTT
TRBD1,TRBV6-1,17,few,TRBJ2-6,CASSVGQGAPGANVLTF,TGTGCCAGCAGTGTGGGACAGGGGGCCCCTGGGGCCAACGTCCTGACTTTC
-,TRBV6-5,14,-,TRBJ1-1,CASTFTVFYTEAFF,TGTGCCAGCACCTTTACAGTGTTTTACACTGAAGCTTTCTTT
-,TRBV4-1,12,-,TRBJ1-4,CASSQDGRKLFF,TGCGCCAGCAGCCAAGATGGAAGAAAACTGTTTTTT
-,TRBV28,17,-,TRBJ1-5,CASSLLLGRGWDQPQHF,TGTGCCAGCAGTCTCCTACTGGGACGGGGATGGGATCAGCCCCAGCATTTT
-,TRBV2,12,-,TRBJ1-2,CASSVIAIGYTF,TGTGCCAGCAGTGTGATTGCTATTGGCTACACCTTC
-,TRBV18,12,few,TRBJ2-7,CASSTGFYEQYF,TGTGCCAGCTCAACAGGGTTCTACGAGCAGTACTTC
-,TRBV5-1,13,once,TRBJ1-1,CASSETGNTEAFF,TGCGCCAGCAGCGAAACAGGGAACACTGAAGCTTTCTTT
TRBD2,TRBV10-3,18,once,TRBJ2-2,CAISEKGRGGSNTGELFF,TGTGCCATCAGCGAGAAAGGGCGGGGGGGCTCGAACACCGGGGAGCTGTTTTTT
TRBD2,TRBV2,13,-,TRBJ2-3,CASGEGTTDTQYF,TGTGCCAGCGGGGAGGGGACCACAGATACGCAGTATTTT
-,TRBV25-1,18,-,TRBJ1-6,CASSADQAVGSYNSPLHF,TGTGCCAGCAGTGCCGATCAGGCCGTTGGGTCCTATAATTCACCCCTCCACTTT
-,TRBV5-6,15,-,TRBJ2-2,CASSLGPWGTGELFF,TGTGCCAGCAGCTTGGGACCATGGGGCACCGGGGAGCTGTTTTTT
TRBD1,TRBV7-6,21,-,TRBJ2-4,CASSILAPAPGQGTAKNIQYF,TGTGCCAGCAGCATCCTGGCCCCGGCTCCGGGACAGGGGACAGCCAAAAACATTCAGTACTTC
-,TRBV12-3/TRBV12-4,12,few,TRBJ1-2,CASSPTTRGYTF,TGTGCCAGCAGTCCAACCACACGGGGCTACACCTTC
TRBD1,TRBV4-1,15,-,TRBJ1-1,CASSQGDRADTEAFF,TGCGCCAGCAGCCAAGGGGACAGGGCGGACACTGAAGCTTTCTTT
-,TRBV9,15,-,TRBJ2-7,CASSEGGTPDYEQYF,TGTGCCAGCAGCGAAGGCGGGACACCCGACTACGAGCAGTACTTC
-,TRBV5-8,12,once,TRBJ1-1,CASSARNTEAFF,TGTGCCAGCAGCGCCAGGAACACTGAAGCTTTCTTT
-,TRBV24-1,20,-,TRBJ1-2,CATSESISRDNNPSYYGYTF,TGTGCCACCAGCGAGAGCATTAGCCGGGACAACAACCCCTCGTACTATGGCTACACCTTC
-,TRBV15,18,-,TRBJ1-4,CATSRDLPGPATNEKLFF,TGTGCCACCAGCAGAGATTTACCAGGGCCTGCAACTAATGAAAAACTGTTTTTT
-,TRBV3-1/TRBV3-2,14,-,TRBJ2-4,CASSQDASSNIQYF,TGTGCCAGCAGCCAAGATGCTAGTAGCAACATTCAGTACTTC
-,TRBV30,16,-,TRBJ2-3,CAWRGTRGSNTDTQYF,TGTGCCTGGAGGGGGACTCGGGGGTCAAACACAGATACGCAGTATTTT
-,TRBV27,12,-,TRBJ2-1,CASSLYPNEQFF,TGTGCCAGCAGTTTGTATCCCAATGAGCAGTTCTTC
TRBD1,TRBV11-2,18,-,TRBJ2-6,CASSLGRTGFSGANVLTF,TGTGCCAGCAGCTTAGGCAGGACAGGGTTCTCTGGGGCCAACGTCCTGACTTTC
-,TRBV9,16,few,TRBJ1-5,CASSVGSPGGNQPQHF,TGTGCCAGCAGCGTAGGTAGCCCAGGGGGCAATCAGCCCCAGCATTTT
-,TRBV30,14,-,TRBJ1-5,CAWSAPVSNQPQHF,TGTGCCTGGAGTGCCCCGGTTAGCAATCAGCCCCAGCATTTT
-,TRBV30,13,-,TRBJ1-2,CAWSVSGNYGYTF,TGTGCCTGGAGTGTATCTGGGAACTATGGCTACACCTTC
-,TRBV5-6,12,-,TRBJ2-7,CASSLDQDKRYF,TGTGCCAGCAGCTTGGATCAGGACAAGCGGTACTTC
-,TRBV14,12,-,TRBJ2-1,CASSQWGNEQFF,TGTGCCAGCAGCCAATGGGGCAATGAGCAGTTCTTC
TRBD1,TRBV7-2,14,-,TRBJ1-2,CASSGGQGNYGYTF,TGTGCCAGCAGCGGTGGACAGGGGAACTATGGCTACACCTTC
-,TRBV6-5,14,-,TRBJ2-7,CASSYTGSFYEQYF,TGTGCCAGCAGTTACACTGGTTCCTTCTACGAGCAGTACTTC
TRBD2,TRBV7-2,18,-,TRBJ2-5,CASSQAKRGGLLQETQYF,TGTGCCAGCAGTCAGGCGAAGCGGGGGGGCCTTCTACAAGAGACCCAGTACTTC
TRBD1,TRBV2,15,-,TRBJ1-1,CASKGGTGSFTEAFF,TGTGCCAGCAAAGGGGGGACAGGGTCGTTCACTGAAGCTTTCTTT
-,TRBV2,15,-,TRBJ2-5,CASSLWTLPRETQYF,TGTGCCAGCAGCCTATGGACCCTTCCCAGGGAGACCCAGTACTTC
-,TRBV27,16,-,TRBJ2-3,CASSLKQGEESDTQYF,TGTGCCAGCAGTTTAAAGCAAGGGGAAGAATCGGATACGCAGTATTTT
TRBD1,TRBV5-1,15,-,TRBJ2-7,CASSQETGSTYEQYF,TGCGCCAGCAGCCAGGAGACAGGGTCTACCTACGAGCAGTACTTC
TRBD2,TRBV28,22,-,TRBJ2-3,CASSNILTGPVKRGRKTDTQYF,TGTGCCAGCAGCAATATCCTTACAGGGCCTGTAAAGCGGGGGCGCAAAACAGATACGCAGTATTTT
-,TRBV3-1/TRBV3-2,15,once,TRBJ2-5,CASSRKKTVQETQYF,TGTGCCAGCAGCCGAAAAAAGACAGTACAAGAGACCCAGTACTTC
-,TRBV6-5,13,-,TRBJ1-5,CASSYTENQPQHF,TGTGCCAGCAGTTATACGGAGAATCAGCCCCAGCATTTT
TRBD1,TRBV28,15,-,TRBJ1-5,CASSLIDRGNQPQHF,TGTGCCAGCAGTTTAATCGACAGGGGCAATCAGCCCCAGCATTTT
TRBD2,TRBV5-6,17,-,TRBJ2-1,CASSLFGGKSSYNEQFF,TGTGCCAGCAGCTTGTTCGGGGGGAAAAGCTCCTACAATGAGCAGTTCTTC
TRBD2,TRBV6-2/TRBV6-3,19,-,TRBJ2-2,CASSYGTSGGVTLTGELFF,TGTGCCAGCAGTTACGGGACTAGCGGGGGGGTGACCCTCACCGGGGAGCTGTTTTTT
-,TRBV30,14,-,TRBJ2-2,CAWSVGRHTGELFF,TGTGCCTGGAGTGTAGGCAGACACACCGGGGAGCTGTTTTTT
-,TRBV7-2,14,-,TRBJ1-5,CASSSHRAETPQHF,TGTGCCAGCAGCTCACACAGGGCGGAGACGCCCCAGCATTTT
-,TRBV30,13,once,TRBJ1-1,CAWSLNRGTEAFF,TGTGCCTGGAGTTTGAACAGAGGGACTGAAGCTTTCTTT
TRBD1,TRBV6-5,13,-,TRBJ2-5,CASSHDREETQYF,TGTGCCAGCAGTCACGACAGGGAAGAGACCCAGTACTTC
-,TRBV24-1,19,medium-sized,TRBJ1-2,CATSDLIVPQPDRFYGYTF,TGTGCCACCAGTGATTTAATAGTACCACAACCCGACAGATTCTATGGCTACACCTTC
TRBD1,TRBV30,13,once,TRBJ1-1,CAGNQGGATEAFF,TGTGCCGGAAATCAGGGGGGAGCCACTGAAGCTTTCTTT
-,TRBV18,13,-,TRBJ2-1,CASSPGLSNEQFF,TGTGCCAGCTCACCCGGACTGTCCAATGAGCAGTTCTTC
-,TRBV5-4,14,few,TRBJ2-1,CASNVRGSYNEQFF,TGTGCCAGCAACGTCAGAGGATCCTACAATGAGCAGTTCTTC